These 8 T cell receptor beta chains share one sample of origin, sequenced in a study of naive and memory T cell subsets. Study results and caveats: Naive repertoires, especially CD8, held a few larger clonotypes, possibly memory cells re-expressing CD45RA.

For these receptors, no antigen is known. An equimolar mix of two oligonucleotides served as the beta constant-region primer for TRBC1 and TRBC2. Nested alpha and beta constant-region primers with the SP2 primer drove four PCR rounds on ligated cDNA. TCRdb re-derived calls from the UMI-ligation and nested PCR reads in MiXCR, one entry per CDR3 protein. This sample has roughly 140,000 distinct CDR3 sequences, with approximately 21% found just once. Sequenced material: naive CD8+ T cells from blood. All receptors derive from a human donor in good health.

This sequence joins TRBV6-1 and TRBJ2-7; a weak D match, TRBD2 (5 bases). The CDR3 runs 14 residues. The V end lost 7 bases, the J end lost 2 bases, and 15 bases lay between the germline ends. Germline V CDR1 and CDR2: MNHNS, SASEGT. The CDR3 is CASTLDLATYEQYF. In DNA form, the CDR3 reads TGTGCCAGCACACTAGACCTAGCTACCTACGAGCAGTACTTC.

The table lists this clonotype with a few counts. V and J are TRBV3-2 and TRBJ1-2; the table assigns TRBD1, which was not confirmed against the DNA. TRBV3-2 is a pseudogene. The CDR3 is made up of 17 amino acids. The CDR3 sequence: CASSHRTQGARSYGYTF. CDR3 nucleotide sequence: TGTGCCAGCAGCCACCGCACCCAGGGGGCGCGCAGCTATGGCTACACCTTC.

In its sample, this clonotype was seen a few times. The chain is built from TRBV24-1 and TRBJ2-1; D could derive from TRBD1 or TRBD2 (5 bases each). The germline V gene encodes CDR1 KGHDR and CDR2 SFDVKD. Trimming took off 6 bases at V and 2 bases at J, with 10 bases between the two ends. CDR3 length: 14 amino acids. The CDR3 DNA reads TGTGCCACCAGTTCTGGGGACCCCTACAATGAGCAGTTCTTC. Translation: CATSSGDPYNEQFF.

This clonotype occurred a few times. V and J are TRBV28 and TRBJ1-2; no firm D call. Germline V CDR1 and CDR2: MDHEN, SYDVKM. The CDR3 sequence is 15 residues long. V gave up 9 bases and J gave up 0 bases, with 17 bases separating them. CDR3 coding DNA: TGTGCCAGTGAGAGATCGCACATCACTAACTATGGCTACACCTTC. The encoded protein is CASERSHITNYGYTF.

The chain links TRBV28 to TRBJ2-5; D perhaps matches TRBD1 (6 bases). Per the germline V gene, CDR1 is MDHEN and CDR2 is SYDVKM. The CDR3 loop spans 13 amino acids. Trimming shortened V by 0 bases and J by 9 bases, and 11 bases separated the two germline ends. DNA for the CDR3: TGTGCCAGCAGTTTATGGGGGGCCCAGTCCCAGTACTTC. Translated, it gives CASSLWGAQSQYF.

Only a few counts were recorded for this clonotype. The rearrangement joins TRBV5-1 to TRBJ1-1; no firm D call. Germline-derived CDR1 and CDR2 are SGHRS and YFSETQ. V lost 6 bases to trimming and J lost 4 bases, with 10 bases between them. The CDR3 covers 12 residues. In DNA, the CDR3 is TGCGCCAGCAAGGGTTTTAGCACTGAAGCTTTCTTT. It is translated as CASKGFSTEAFF.

The V call is TRBV10-3, the J call TRBJ1-1; no clear D. The CDR3 consists of 13 residues. The germline gives CDR1 ENHRY, CDR2 SYGVKD. V shed 2 bases and J shed 1 base, with 5 bases lying between them. The CDR3 region is CAISEPGNTEAFF. CDR3 in DNA: TGTGCCATCAGTGAGCCAGGGAACACTGAAGCTTTCTTT.

This chain joins TRBV20-1 and TRBJ2-1; D is uncertain. V gave up 5 bases and J gave up 8 bases, with 16 bases separating them. The CDR3 totals 13 residues. Germline V gene sequence: CDR1 DFQATT, CDR2 SNEGSKA (reference sequence). DNA for the CDR3: TGCAGTGCTTTGGGTCGCCCAAGCTATGAGCAGTTCTTC. Its protein is CSALGRPSYEQFF.